This paragraph reports one T cell receptor beta chain. Germline V gives CDR1 LNHDA, CDR2 SQIVND (reference sequence). The CDR3 has 14 residues. Trimming took off 8 bases at V and 4 bases at J, with 15 bases between the two ends. The sample comes from a study of shared clonotypes between healthy human individuals. The data were produced by immunoSEQ multiplex PCR, yet TCRdb's version contains in-frame clones alone and is incomplete. Of some 2.3 million clones listed, approximately 93% are singletons. The V and J genes are TRBV19 and TRBJ2-1; D is perhaps TRBD1 or TRBD2 (7 bases each). Material for sequencing was naive CD4+ T cells from PBMCs. The subset is: CD45RA+ positively selected. The sequence came from a man in his late teens or twenties in good health. Some clones in this sample may be carry-over from other donors' samples. The CDR3 sequence: CASQRDRLYNEQFF. The CDR3 coding sequence is TGTGCCAGTCAGCGGGACAGACTATACAATGAGCAGTTCTTC.